Sequencing of this TCR beta chain was carried out in a study of blood T cells in healthy people across ages. The use of a sample-barcoded 5' primer and a J-beta primer mix characterized a second PCR of about 6 to 12 cycles. TCRdb re-derived calls from the 5' RACE reads in MiXCR, one entry per CDR3 protein. The sample gives some 790,000 distinct CDR3 sequences, 29% of which show up once; roughly 17% is in the top ten. V gave up 5 bases and J gave up 2 bases; unmatched junction bases: 12. Per germline, CDR1 MNHEY and CDR2 SVGEGT. The CDR3 runs to 16 residues. This clonotype has at least ten counts. The chain joins TRBV6-2 or TRBV6-3 to TRBJ2-7; 7 bases match TRBD2. The sample consisted of blood. This clonotype was sampled from a woman older than 75 in good health. This CDR3 is CASSAPGLAAPYEQYF. The CDR3 DNA sequence: TGTGCCAGCAGTGCCCCGGGGCTAGCGGCACCCTACGAGCAGTACTTC.